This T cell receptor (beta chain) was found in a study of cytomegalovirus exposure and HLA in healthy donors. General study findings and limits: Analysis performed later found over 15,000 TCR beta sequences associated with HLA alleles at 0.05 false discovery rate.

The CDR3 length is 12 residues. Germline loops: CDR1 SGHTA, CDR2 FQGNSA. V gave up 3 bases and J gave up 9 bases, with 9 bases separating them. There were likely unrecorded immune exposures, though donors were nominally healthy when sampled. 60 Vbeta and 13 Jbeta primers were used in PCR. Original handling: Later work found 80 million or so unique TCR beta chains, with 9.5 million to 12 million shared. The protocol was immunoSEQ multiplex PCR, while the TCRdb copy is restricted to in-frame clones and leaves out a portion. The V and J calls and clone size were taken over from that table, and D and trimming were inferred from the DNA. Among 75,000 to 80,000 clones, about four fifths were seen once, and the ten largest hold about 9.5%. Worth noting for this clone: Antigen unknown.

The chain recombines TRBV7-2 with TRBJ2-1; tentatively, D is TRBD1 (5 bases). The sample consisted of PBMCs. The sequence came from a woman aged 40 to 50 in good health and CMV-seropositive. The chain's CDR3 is CASSLWGGEQFF. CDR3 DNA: TGTGCCAGCAGCTTGTGGGGCGGTGAGCAGTTCTTC. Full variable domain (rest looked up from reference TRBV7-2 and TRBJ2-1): GAGVSQSPSNKVTEKGKDVELRCDPISGHTALYWYRQSLGQGLEFLIYFQGNSAPDKSGLPSDRFSAERTGGSVSTLTIQRTQQEDSAVYLCASSLWGGEQFFGPGTRLTVL.